This T cell receptor beta chain was sequenced during a study of cytomegalovirus exposure and HLA in healthy donors. Looked up from germline, CDR1 is SGDLS and CDR2 is YYNGEE. CDR3 length: 15 amino acids. V lost 5 bases and J lost 3; bases outside the gene matches: 6. PCR used 60 Vbeta primers and 13 Jbeta primers. TCRdb's table, derived via immunoSEQ multiplex PCR, lists solely in-frame clones and lacks some. The sample has some 190,000 clones, 70% to 80% seen once; the top ten hold 1.5% to 2%. The sample consisted of PBMCs. The sequence came from a man between 18 and 35 years old in good health and CMV-seronegative. The J gene is TRBJ2-4, the V gene TRBV9; 9 bases line up with TRBD1. CDR3 region: CASSGGGQGKNIQYF. The CDR3 DNA sequence: TGTGCCAGCAGTGGGGGGGGACAGGGCAAAAACATTCAGTACTTC.